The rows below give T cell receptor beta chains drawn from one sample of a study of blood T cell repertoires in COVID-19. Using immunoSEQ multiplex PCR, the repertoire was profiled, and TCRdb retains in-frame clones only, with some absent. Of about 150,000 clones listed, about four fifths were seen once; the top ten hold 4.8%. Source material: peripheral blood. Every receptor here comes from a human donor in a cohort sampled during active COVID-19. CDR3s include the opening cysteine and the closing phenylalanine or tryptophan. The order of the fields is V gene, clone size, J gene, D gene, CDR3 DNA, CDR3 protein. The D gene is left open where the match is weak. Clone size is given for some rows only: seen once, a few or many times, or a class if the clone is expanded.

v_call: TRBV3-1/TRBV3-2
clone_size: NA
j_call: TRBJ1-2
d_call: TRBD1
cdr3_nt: TGTGCCAGCAGCCAGTGGGACAGGGGGCCGACCGGCTACACCTTC
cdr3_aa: CASSQWDRGPTGYTF

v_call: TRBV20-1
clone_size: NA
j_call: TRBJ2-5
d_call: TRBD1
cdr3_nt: TGCAGTGCTAGTCGTGGGACAGGGGAAGAGACCCAGTACTTC
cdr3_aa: CSASRGTGEETQYF

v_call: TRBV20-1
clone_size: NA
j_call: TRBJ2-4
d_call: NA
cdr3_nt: TGCAGTGCTAGTGGCCAGGACATCAATAGGGACATTCAGTACTTC
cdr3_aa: CSASGQDINRDIQYF

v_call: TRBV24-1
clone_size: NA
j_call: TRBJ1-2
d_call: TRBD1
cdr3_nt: TGTGCCACCAGTCGACCCGGACAGGGCTTCTATGGCTACACCTTC
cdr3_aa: CATSRPGQGFYGYTF

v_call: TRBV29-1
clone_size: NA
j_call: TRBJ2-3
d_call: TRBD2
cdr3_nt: TGCAGCGTTGAAGGGGCCGGACTAGTCCCGGCGGATACGCAGTATTTT
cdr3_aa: CSVEGAGLVPADTQYF

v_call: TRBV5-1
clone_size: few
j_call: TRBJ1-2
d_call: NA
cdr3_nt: TGCGCCAGCAGCCACGTGGAGGCGAACTATGGCTACACCTTC
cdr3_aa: CASSHVEANYGYTF

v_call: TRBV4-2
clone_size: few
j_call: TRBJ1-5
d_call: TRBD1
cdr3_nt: TGTGCCAGCAGCCAGCGACAGGGGATTGATCAGCCCCAGCATTTT
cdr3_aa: CASSQRQGIDQPQHF

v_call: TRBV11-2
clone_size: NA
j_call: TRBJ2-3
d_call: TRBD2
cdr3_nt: TGTGCCAGCAGCCTTCGATGGGCTAGCGGGGGGCGGGATACGCAGTATTTT
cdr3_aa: CASSLRWASGGRDTQYF

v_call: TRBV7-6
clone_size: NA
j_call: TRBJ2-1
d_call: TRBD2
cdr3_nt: TGTGCCAGCAGCTTTAGCGGGGGGGGGCAGCAGTTCTTC
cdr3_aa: CASSFSGGGQQFF

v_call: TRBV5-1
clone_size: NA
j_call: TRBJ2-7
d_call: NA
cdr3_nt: TGCGCCAGCAGCCCAGAGGGCTCCTACGAGCAGTACTTC
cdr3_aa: CASSPEGSYEQYF

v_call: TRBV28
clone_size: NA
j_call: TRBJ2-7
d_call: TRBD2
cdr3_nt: TGTGCCAGCAACCCGATTGGGAGGGAAAGCTCCTACGAGCAGTACTTC
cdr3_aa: CASNPIGRESSYEQYF

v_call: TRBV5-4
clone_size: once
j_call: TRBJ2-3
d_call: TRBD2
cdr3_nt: TGTGCCAGCAGCCTCGCGGGACTAGCGGGAGGGCGGACAGATACGCAGTATTTT
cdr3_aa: CASSLAGLAGGRTDTQYF

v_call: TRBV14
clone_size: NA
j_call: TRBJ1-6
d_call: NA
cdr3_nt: TGTGCCAGCAGCAGGTGGAAGGGGGCCTATAATTCACCCCTCCACTTT
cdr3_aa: CASSRWKGAYNSPLHF

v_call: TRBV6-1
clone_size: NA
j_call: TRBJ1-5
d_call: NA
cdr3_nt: TGTGCCAGCAGTGAATCGGGTCAGCCCCAGCATTTT
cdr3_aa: CASSESGQPQHF

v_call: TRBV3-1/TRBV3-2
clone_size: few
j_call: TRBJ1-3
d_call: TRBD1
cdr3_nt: TGTGCCAGCAGTCGACAGGGATTCGGAAACACCATATATTTT
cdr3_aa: CASSRQGFGNTIYF

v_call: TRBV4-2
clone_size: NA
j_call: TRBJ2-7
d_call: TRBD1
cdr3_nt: TGTGCCAGCAGCCAAGCCGCTACAGGGGGCAACGAGCAGTACTTC
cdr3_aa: CASSQAATGGNEQYF

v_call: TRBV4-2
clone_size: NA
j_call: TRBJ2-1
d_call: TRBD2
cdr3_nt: TGTGCCAGCAGCCCCCCCGGGCTAGCGGGGGCCATTATCTACAATGAGCAGTTCTTC
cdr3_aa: CASSPPGLAGAIIYNEQFF

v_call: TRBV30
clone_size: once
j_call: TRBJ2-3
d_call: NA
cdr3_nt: TGTGCCTGGAGTGTACGGGGAGATACGCAGTATTTT
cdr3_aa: CAWSVRGDTQYF

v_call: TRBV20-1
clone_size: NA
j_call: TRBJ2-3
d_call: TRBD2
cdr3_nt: TGCAGTGCTAGTACCGCCGTAGAGTCTCGGGGGGTACAGGGCACAGATACGCAGTATTTT
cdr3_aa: CSASTAVESRGVQGTDTQYF

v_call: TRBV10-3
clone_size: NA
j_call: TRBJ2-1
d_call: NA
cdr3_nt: TGTGCCATCAGTGAGTCGACAGATTACAATGAGCAGTTCTTC
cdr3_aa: CAISESTDYNEQFF

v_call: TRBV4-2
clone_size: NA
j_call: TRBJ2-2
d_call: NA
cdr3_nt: TGTGCCAGCAGCCAAGTGGCTGGCGGCGCGAACACCGGGGAGCTGTTTTTT
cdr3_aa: CASSQVAGGANTGELFF

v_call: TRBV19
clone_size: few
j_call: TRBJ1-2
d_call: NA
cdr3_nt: TGTGCCAGTAGTATAGAATCCGGGGACTATGGCTACACCTTC
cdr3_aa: CASSIESGDYGYTF

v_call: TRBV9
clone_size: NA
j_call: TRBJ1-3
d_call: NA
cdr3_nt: TGTGCCAGCAGCACCGGACAAGTCTCTGGAAACACCATATATTTT
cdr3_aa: CASSTGQVSGNTIYF

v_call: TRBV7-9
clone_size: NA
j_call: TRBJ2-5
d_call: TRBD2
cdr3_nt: TGTGCCAGCAGCTCGAGCCTCGGGACTAGCGGGGAGACCCAGTACTTC
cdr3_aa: CASSSSLGTSGETQYF

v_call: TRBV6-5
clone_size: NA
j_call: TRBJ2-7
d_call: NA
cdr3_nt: TGTGCCAGCAGCCCCGGCGGAGGCTACGAGCAGTACTTC
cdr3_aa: CASSPGGGYEQYF

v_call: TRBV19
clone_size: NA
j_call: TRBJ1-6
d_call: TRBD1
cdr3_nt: TGTGCCAGTAGTATTGACAGGGATTCACCCCTCCACTTT
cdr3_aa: CASSIDRDSPLHF

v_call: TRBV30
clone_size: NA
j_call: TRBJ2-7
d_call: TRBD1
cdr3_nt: TGTGCCGGGGTCGGGCTGGGACAGGGCTACGAGCAGTACTTC
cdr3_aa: CAGVGLGQGYEQYF

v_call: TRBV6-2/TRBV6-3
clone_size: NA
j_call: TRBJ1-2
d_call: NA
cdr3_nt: TGTGCCAGCACCCCGGACTCCTATGGCTACACCTTC
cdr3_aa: CASTPDSYGYTF

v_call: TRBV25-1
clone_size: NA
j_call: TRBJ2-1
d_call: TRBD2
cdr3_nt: TGTGCCAGCAGTGATCCCGGGACTAGCGGGAATGAGCAGTTCTTC
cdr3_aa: CASSDPGTSGNEQFF

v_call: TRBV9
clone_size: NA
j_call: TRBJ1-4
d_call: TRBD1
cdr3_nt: TGTGCCAGCAGCGCCGCGACAGGGCTCAATGAAAAACTGTTTTTT
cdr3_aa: CASSAATGLNEKLFF

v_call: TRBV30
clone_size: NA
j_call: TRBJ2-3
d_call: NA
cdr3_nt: TGTGCCTGGAGCGATACAGGGAACACGCAGTATTTT
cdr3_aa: CAWSDTGNTQYF

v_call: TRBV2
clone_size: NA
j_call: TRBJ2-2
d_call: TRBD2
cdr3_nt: TGTGCCAGCAGTGCGGGAAGACTAGCGGGAGGATCGAACACCGGGGAGCTGTTTTTT
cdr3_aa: CASSAGRLAGGSNTGELFF

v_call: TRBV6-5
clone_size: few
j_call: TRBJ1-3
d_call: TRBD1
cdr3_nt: TGTGCCAGCAGGTCACAGGGGATCTCTGGAAACACCATATATTTT
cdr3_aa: CASRSQGISGNTIYF

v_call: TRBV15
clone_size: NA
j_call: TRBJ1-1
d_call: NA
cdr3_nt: TGTGCCACCAGCAGAGATTTAGAGGCGAACACTGAAGCTTTCTTT
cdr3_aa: CATSRDLEANTEAFF

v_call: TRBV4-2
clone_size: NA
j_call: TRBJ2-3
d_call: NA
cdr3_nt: TGTGCCAGCAGCCAAGGACTCAGGGAGGCGCAGTATTTT
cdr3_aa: CASSQGLREAQYF

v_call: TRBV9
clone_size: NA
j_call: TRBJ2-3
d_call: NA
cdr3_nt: TGTGCCAGCAGCGTGAGTGACGGGACTAGCACAGATACGCAGTATTTT
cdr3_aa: CASSVSDGTSTDTQYF

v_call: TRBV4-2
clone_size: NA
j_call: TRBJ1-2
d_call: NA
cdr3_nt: TGTGCCAGCAGCCAAGGACACGATCGGGGGGAGTATGGCTACACCTTC
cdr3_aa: CASSQGHDRGEYGYTF

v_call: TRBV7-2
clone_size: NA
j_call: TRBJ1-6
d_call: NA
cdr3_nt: TGTGCCAGCAGCCTCGAGCTTAGTTTCTCCTATAATTCACCCCTCCACTTT
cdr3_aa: CASSLELSFSYNSPLHF

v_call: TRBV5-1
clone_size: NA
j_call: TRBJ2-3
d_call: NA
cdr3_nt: TGCGCCAGCAGCCCGGGGGGCCAGGGGACAGATACGCAGTATTTT
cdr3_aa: CASSPGGQGTDTQYF

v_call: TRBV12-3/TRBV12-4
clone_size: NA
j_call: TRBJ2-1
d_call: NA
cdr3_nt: TGTGCCAGCAGCCAAACGCGAGGTGAGCAGTTCTTC
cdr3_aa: CASSQTRGEQFF

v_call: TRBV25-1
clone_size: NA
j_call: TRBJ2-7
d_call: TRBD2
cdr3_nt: TGTGCCAGCAGTGAGGGACTAGCGGGGGAGCACGAGCAGTACTTC
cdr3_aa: CASSEGLAGEHEQYF

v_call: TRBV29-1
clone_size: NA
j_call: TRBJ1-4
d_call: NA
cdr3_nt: TGCAGCGCCCGGCGAGGGCAGAGATTCGCAACTAATGAAAAACTGTTTTTT
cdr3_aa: CSARRGQRFATNEKLFF

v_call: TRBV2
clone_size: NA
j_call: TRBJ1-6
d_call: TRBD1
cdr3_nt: TGTGCCAGCCTCAGGGGGTCCAATTCACCCCTCCACTTT
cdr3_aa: CASLRGSNSPLHF

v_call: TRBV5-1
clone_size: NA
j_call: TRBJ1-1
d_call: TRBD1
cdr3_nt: TGCGCCAGCAGCCCAGGACAGGCGAACACTGAAGCTTTCTTT
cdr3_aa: CASSPGQANTEAFF

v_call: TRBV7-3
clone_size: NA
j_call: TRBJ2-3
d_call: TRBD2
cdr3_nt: TGTGCCAGCAGCTTAAGTCCTAGCGGGGGTGTATATACGCAGTATTTT
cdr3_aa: CASSLSPSGGVYTQYF

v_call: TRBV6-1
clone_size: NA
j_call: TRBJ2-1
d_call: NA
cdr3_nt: TGTGCCAGCAGTGAAAGGGGTACGACTCCAATCTTC
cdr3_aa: CASSERGTTPIF

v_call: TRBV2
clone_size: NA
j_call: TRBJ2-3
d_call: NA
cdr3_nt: TGTGCCAGCAGCGGCCCCAGGGGCCTTTGGACGCAGTATTTT
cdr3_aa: CASSGPRGLWTQYF

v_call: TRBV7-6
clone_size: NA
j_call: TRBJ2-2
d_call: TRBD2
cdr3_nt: TGTGCCAGCAGCTTAGGAGGGAGGGCTAACGGGGAGCTGTTTTTT
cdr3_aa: CASSLGGRANGELFF